The source of this T cell receptor beta chain is a study of T cell responses to AZD1222 COVID-19 vaccine. Germline CDR1 is SGDLS and CDR2 is YYNGEE. This CDR3 is built from 15 residues. V was pared by 0 bases and J by 3 bases, with 13 bases between. The study's findings and limits: It should be noted that donors were predominantly white British and more often female, and clonal diversity was possibly underestimated. Just 5 to 7 people given AZD1222 tested seropositive at baseline.

Method: immunoSEQ multiplex PCR; TCRdb's copy keeps in-frame clones and lacks some. The sample includes 100,000 to 150,000 clones, approximately 88% of them seen just once. As concerns this clone: Its antigen is still unknown.

This sequence originates from an adult in good health. This chain connects TRBV9 to TRBJ2-7; D is unresolved. The source was peripheral blood, collected on day 0 of AZD1222 vaccination. The DNA for the CDR3 is TGTGCCAGCAGCGTAGGCCGAACGGGTTTCTACGAGCAGTACTTC. It translates to CASSVGRTGFYEQYF.